A single sample gave rise to the 18 T cell receptor beta chains below, sequenced in a study of OX40 agonist ivuxolimab in advanced cancers. Using immunoSEQ multiplex PCR, the repertoire was profiled, and TCRdb retains in-frame clones only, with some absent. The data contain tens of thousands of clones, roughly 92% of them singletons. Sequencing was performed on CD4+ or CD8+ T cells sorted from blood, taken in a trial of the OX40 agonist ivuxolimab. These receptors were taken from an adult with an advanced solid tumor such as melanoma, head and neck, liver or kidney cancer.

The CDR3 nucleotides are TGTGCCAGCAGCGTTATACAGGGGGTGACAGATACGCAGTATTTT. It translates to CASSVIQGVTDTQYF. This chain joins TRBV7-9 and TRBJ2-3; 8 bases map to TRBD1. From germline, CDR1 is SEHNR and CDR2 FQNEAQ (reference sequence). The CDR3 runs 15 residues. V trimming: 5 bases; J trimming: 3 bases; junction bases outside the gene matches: 7.

This chain joins TRBV4-1 and TRBJ2-7; 9 bases fit TRBD1. This CDR3 spans 14 amino acids. Trimming took 1 base from V and 5 from J; bases not matched to a gene: 3. Germline lookup yields CDR1 MGHRA and CDR2 YSYEKL. The chain's CDR3 is CASSQGQGVDEQYF. Written as DNA, the CDR3 is TGCGCCAGCAGCCAAGGACAGGGGGTGGACGAGCAGTACTTC.

This sequence joins TRBV19 and TRBJ1-4; possibly TRBD1 for D (5 bases). This CDR3 region has 17 residues. Per the germline V gene, CDR1 is LNHDA and CDR2 is SQIVND (reference sequence). Between the trimmed V and J ends, which lost 2 bases and 1 base, there was a span of 14 bases. In DNA, the CDR3 is TGTGCCAGTAGTATATGGCAGGGAAGACAAACTAATGAAAAACTGTTTTTT. Its protein is CASSIWQGRQTNEKLFF.

This rearrangement joins TRBV27 to TRBJ1-4; weak D call: TRBD1 (5 bases). This CDR3 comprises 16 residues. Germline V gene data show CDR1 as MNHEY and CDR2 as SMNVEV (reference sequence). V shed 6 bases and J shed 6 bases, with 20 bases lying between them. The CDR3: CASRPLMGLGDEKLFF. The CDR3 DNA reads TGTGCCAGCAGACCCCTTATGGGGTTAGGGGATGAAAAACTGTTTTTT.

This clone showed up just once. The rearrangement links TRBV9 to TRBJ2-7; a possible D gene is TRBD2 (6 bases). The germline gives CDR1 SGDLS, CDR2 YYNGEE. This CDR3 region has 13 residues. The V gene lost 6 bases and the J gene lost 6 bases, with 16 bases spanning the gap. The CDR3 sequence is CASNDGGGFEQYF. The CDR3 region has the DNA TGTGCCAGCAACGACGGTGGGGGGTTCGAGCAGTACTTC.

This clone is a singleton in its sample. The chain uses TRBV12-5 and TRBJ2-1; TRBD2 matches 7 bases. J was trimmed by 2 bases and V by 5 bases; bases with no gene match: 12. The CDR3 totals 17 residues. Germline V gives CDR1 LGHNT, CDR2 FRNRAP. The CDR3 region is CASGPRGGAGAYNEQFF. CDR3 in DNA: TGTGCTAGTGGTCCCCGGGGTGGGGCGGGAGCCTACAATGAGCAGTTCTTC.

The chain uses TRBV12-5 and TRBJ2-2; 10 nucleotides match TRBD2. This CDR3 spans 16 amino acids. V lost 7 bases to trimming and J lost 4 bases; unmatched junction nucleotides: 9. Germline CDR1 reads LGHNT; CDR2 reads FRNRAP. CDR3: CASAPASGRSTGELFF. CDR3 DNA sequence: TGTGCTAGTGCCCCCGCTAGCGGGAGATCCACCGGGGAGCTGTTTTTT. Filled out from reference TRBV12-5 and TRBJ2-2, the complete variable domain reads DARVTQTPRHKVTEMGQEVTMRCQPILGHNTVFWYRQTMMQGLELLAYFRNRAPLDDSGMPKDRFSAEMPDATLATLKIQPSEPRDSAVYFCASAPASGRSTGELFFGEGSRLTVL.

This sequence joins TRBV27 and TRBJ2-2; D is unclear. Germline lookup yields CDR1 MNHEY and CDR2 SMNVEV (reference sequence). The V end lost 10 bases, the J end lost 6 bases, and 9 bases lay between the germline ends. The CDR3 loop spans 11 amino acids. CDR3 DNA sequence: TGTGCCACGCCTGGGGCCGGGGAGCTGTTTTTT. It specifies CATPGAGELFF.

The V gene is TRBV5-6, the J gene TRBJ2-4, with D possibly being TRBD1 or TRBD2 (5 bases each). The length of the CDR3 is 16 residues. Trimming shortened V by 3 bases and J by 0 bases, and 13 bases separated the two germline ends. The germline gives CDR1 SGHDT, CDR2 YYEEEE. CDR3 sequence reads: CASSSPWDLAKNIQYF. CDR3 nucleotides: TGTGCCAGCAGCTCTCCGTGGGACCTAGCCAAAAACATTCAGTACTTC.

The chain combines TRBV5-1 with TRBJ2-7; D not resolved. The CDR3 totals 14 residues. V gave up 0 bases and J gave up 0 bases, with 7 bases separating them. The germline V gene has CDR1 SGHRS and CDR2 YFSETQ. As DNA, the CDR3 is TGCGCCAGCAGCTTGGAGGCCCCCTCCTACGAGCAGTACTTC. This translates into CASSLEAPSYEQYF.

The V and J genes are TRBV18 and TRBJ2-1; 8 bases are shared with TRBD1. The trim removed 4 bases at V and 4 bases at J, leaving 12 bases unmatched. The CDR3 length is 17 residues. Germline lookup yields CDR1 KGHSH and CDR2 LQKENI. CDR3 loop: CASSRISTGDLYNEQFF. DNA for the CDR3: TGTGCCAGCTCACGCATTTCGACAGGGGATCTTTACAATGAGCAGTTCTTC.

The chain links TRBV10-3 to TRBJ2-7, with TRBD2 identical over 7 bases. With V trimmed by 6 bases and J by 0 bases, 8 bases remained unmatched. Germline CDR1 ENHRY, CDR2 SYGVKD. This CDR3 has 15 amino acids. The CDR3, as DNA: TGTGCCATCAGCGCCGGGACTATCACCTCCTACGAGCAGTACTTC. Its protein product is CAISAGTITSYEQYF.

The gene calls are TRBV19 and TRBJ2-7; 7 bases line up with TRBD1. Germline V gene sequence: CDR1 LNHDA, CDR2 SQIVND (reference sequence). The CDR3 has 14 amino acids. V lost 4 bases and J lost 2; bases outside the gene matches: 5. Here the CDR3 DNA reads TGTGCCAGTAGTAGTCACAGGGGTCCCTACGAGCAGTACTTC. Translating it yields CASSSHRGPYEQYF.

The V and J genes are TRBV14 and TRBJ2-5, with 9 bases lining up with TRBD1. The V segment lost 1 base and the J segment 5 bases; nucleotides outside the gene matches: 5. Germline V CDR1 and CDR2: SGHDN, FVKESK. CDR3 length: 15 amino acids. The CDR3 nucleotides read TGTGCCAGCAGCCAAGTAACAGGGGGCGCGGAGACCCAGTACTTC. It is translated as CASSQVTGGAETQYF.

The V and J genes are TRBV14 and TRBJ2-7; no firm D call. There are 11 residues in the CDR3. From germline, CDR1 is SGHDN and CDR2 FVKESK. V dropped 1 base and J dropped 6 bases, with 4 bases sitting between them. CDR3 DNA: TGTGCCAGCAGCCAAGTGGGCGAGCAGTACTTC. As protein: CASSQVGEQYF.

This clone showed up just once. The rearrangement uses TRBV4-1 and TRBJ2-7, with D hard to call. The CDR3 is 15 amino acids. V lost 4 bases and J lost 1, with 14 bases in between. Germline CDR1 and CDR2: MGHRA and YSYEKL. The CDR3 DNA follows: TGCGCCAGCAGCCTCGGTGGGCTACCTTCCTACGAGCAGTACTTC. It specifies CASSLGGLPSYEQYF.

The chain is built from TRBV6-6 and TRBJ1-3; unclear D gene. With 0 bases removed from V and 0 bases from J, the gap between germline ends came to 6 bases. The germline gives CDR1 MNHNY, CDR2 SVGAGI (reference sequence). This CDR3 spans 15 amino acids. CDR3 in DNA: TGTGCCAGCAGTTACTCGACCGACTCTGGAAACACCATATATTTT. This gives the protein CASSYSTDSGNTIYF.

V usage is TRBV30 and J usage is TRBJ2-1, with 12 bases fitting TRBD2. The CDR3 totals 13 residues. CDR1 and CDR2 from the germline V gene are GTSNPN and SVGIG (reference sequence). V was pared by 2 bases and J by 7 bases, with 0 bases of the junction left unmatched. CDR3 sequence: CAWSLAGGNEQFF. The CDR3 DNA is TGTGCCTGGAGTCTAGCGGGAGGGAATGAGCAGTTCTTC.